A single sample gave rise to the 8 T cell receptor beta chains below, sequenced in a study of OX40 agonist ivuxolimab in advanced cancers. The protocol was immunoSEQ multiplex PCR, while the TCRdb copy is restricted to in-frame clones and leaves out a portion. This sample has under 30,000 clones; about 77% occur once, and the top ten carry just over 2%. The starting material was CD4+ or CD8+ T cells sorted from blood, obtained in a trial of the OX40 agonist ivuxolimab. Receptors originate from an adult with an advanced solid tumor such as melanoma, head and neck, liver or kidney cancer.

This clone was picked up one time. This CDR3 is CASSLSGTSQEPQHF. Written as DNA, the CDR3 is TGTGCCAGCAGCCTCTCCGGGACTTCCCAAGAGCCCCAGCATTTT. The J gene is TRBJ1-5, the V gene TRBV4-2, with D perhaps matching TRBD1 (5 bases). The CDR3 covers 15 residues. Looked up from germline, CDR1 is LGHNA and CDR2 is YNFKEQ. V lost 4 bases and J 8 bases, leaving 18 bases between the germline ends.

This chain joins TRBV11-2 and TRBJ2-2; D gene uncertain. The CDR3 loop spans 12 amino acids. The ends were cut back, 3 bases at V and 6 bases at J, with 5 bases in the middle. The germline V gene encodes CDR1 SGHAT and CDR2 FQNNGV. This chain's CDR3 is CASSFAAGELFF. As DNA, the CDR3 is TGTGCCAGCAGCTTCGCGGCCGGGGAGCTGTTTTTT.

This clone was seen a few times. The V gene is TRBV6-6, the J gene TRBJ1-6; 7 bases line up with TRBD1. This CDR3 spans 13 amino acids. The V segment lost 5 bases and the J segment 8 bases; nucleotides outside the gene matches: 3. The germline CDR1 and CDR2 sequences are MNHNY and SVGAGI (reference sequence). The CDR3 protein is CASSDRAHSPLHF. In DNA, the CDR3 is TGTGCCAGCAGTGACAGGGCCCATTCACCCCTCCACTTT.

CDR3 in amino acids: CASRTGRTGGEKLFF. CDR3 coding DNA: TGTGCCAGCAGAACGGGACGGACAGGGGGTGAAAAACTGTTTTTT. This sequence joins TRBV5-8 and TRBJ1-4; TRBD1 agrees at 10 bases. This CDR3 contains 15 residues. Germline CDR1 SGHTS, CDR2 YDEGEE. V was clipped by 5 bases and J by 7 bases; unmatched bases: 8.

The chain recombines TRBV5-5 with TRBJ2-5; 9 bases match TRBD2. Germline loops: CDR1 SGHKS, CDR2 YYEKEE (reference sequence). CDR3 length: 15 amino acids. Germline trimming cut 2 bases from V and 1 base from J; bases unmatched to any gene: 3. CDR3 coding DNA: TGTGCCAGCAGCTTTAGCGGGAGCCCCCAAGAGACCCAGTACTTC. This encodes CASSFSGSPQETQYF. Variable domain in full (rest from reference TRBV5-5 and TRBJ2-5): DAGVTQSPTHLIKTRGQQVTLRCSPISGHKSVSWYQQVLGQGPQFIFQYYEKEERGRGNFPDRFSARQFPNYSSELNVNALLLGDSALYLCASSFSGSPQETQYFGPGTRLLVL.

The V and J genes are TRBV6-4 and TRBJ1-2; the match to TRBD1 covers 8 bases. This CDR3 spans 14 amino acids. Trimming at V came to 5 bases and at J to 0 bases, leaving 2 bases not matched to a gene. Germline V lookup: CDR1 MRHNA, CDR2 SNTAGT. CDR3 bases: TGTGCCAGCAGTCAGGGGGCGGCTAACTATGGCTACACCTTC. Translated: CASSQGAANYGYTF.

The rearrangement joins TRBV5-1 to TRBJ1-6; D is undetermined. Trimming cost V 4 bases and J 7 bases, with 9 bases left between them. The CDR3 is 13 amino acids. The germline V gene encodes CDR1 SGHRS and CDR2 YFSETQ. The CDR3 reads CASSRPENSPLHF. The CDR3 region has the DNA TGCGCCAGCAGCCGGCCAGAAAATTCACCCCTCCACTTT. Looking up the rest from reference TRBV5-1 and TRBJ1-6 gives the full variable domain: KAGVTQTPRYLIKTRGQQVTLSCSPISGHRSVSWYQQTPGQGLQFLFEYFSETQRNKGNFPGRFSGRQFSNSRSEMNVSTLELGDSALYLCASSRPENSPLHFGNGTRLTVT.

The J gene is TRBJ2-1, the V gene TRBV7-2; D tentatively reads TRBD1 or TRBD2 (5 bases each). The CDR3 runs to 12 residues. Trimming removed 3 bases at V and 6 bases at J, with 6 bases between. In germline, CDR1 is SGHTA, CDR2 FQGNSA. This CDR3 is CASSFGANEQFF. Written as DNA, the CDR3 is TGTGCCAGCAGCTTCGGGGCCAATGAGCAGTTCTTC.